This entry concerns a single TCR beta chain. CDR3 size: 18 residues. V was shortened by 1 base and J by 10 bases, with 28 bases between the two germline ends. Germline CDR1 and CDR2: SEHNR and FQNEAQ (reference sequence). This record belongs to a study of blood T cell repertoires in COVID-19. Assay: immunoSEQ multiplex PCR; the TCRdb copy retains only in-frame clones and omits some. The data show about 190,000 clones, with less than 85% seen just once and roughly 3.2% held by the top ten. The chain employs TRBV7-9 and TRBJ1-1, with unresolved D. The sequence derives from a woman in her twenties or thirties who had recovered from COVID-19. Sample: PBMCs or T cells enriched from blood (not recorded which). The CDR3 DNA follows: TGTGCCAGCAGCTTAGGGAGGAGGACGGGAAGTTCCCCAAGGCGAGCTTTCTTT. Amino acids: CASSLGRRTGSSPRRAFF.